This T cell receptor beta chain was identified during a study of human T cells and chemical hapten exposure. Whole blood that had not been fractionated was the source of extracted total RNA. One entry per CDR3 protein, called by TCRdb with MiXCR from the 5' RACE reads. The data hold roughly 110,000 distinct CDR3 sequences, with approximately 20% observed a single time. This receptor was obtained from a human donor in good health.

This chain's CDR3 is CAARGGAGPDTQYF. CDR3 DNA: TGTGCCGCAAGGGGGGGCGCGGGCCCAGATACGCAGTATTTT. V usage is TRBV28 and J usage is TRBJ2-3; possible D gene TRBD2, 7 bases. Per the germline V gene, CDR1 is MDHEN and CDR2 is SYDVKM. The CDR3 covers 14 residues. The V end lost 11 bases, the J end lost 4 bases, and 19 bases lay between the germline ends.